Given below is one T cell receptor (beta chain) in context. These data come from a study of blood T cell repertoires in COVID-19. This CDR3 contains 16 residues. Trimming removed 4 bases from V and 4 bases from J; junction bases left unmatched: 8. Germline V gene lookup returns CDR1 LGHDT and CDR2 YNNKEL (reference sequence). Clones were read by immunoSEQ multiplex PCR, and TCRdb kept only the in-frame ones, dropping some. The table records approximately 330,000 clones, approximately 86% of them present only once. Material for sequencing was PBMCs or T cells enriched from blood (not recorded which). This sequence joins TRBV3-1 (or the pseudogene TRBV3-2) and TRBJ2-2; 8 bases are shared with TRBD1. The sequence derives from a woman aged 40 to 50 with acute COVID-19. The CDR3 here is CASSPRQGLGTGELFF. CDR3 DNA sequence: TGTGCCAGCAGCCCCCGACAGGGGTTGGGCACCGGGGAGCTGTTTTTT.